This section outlines one TCR beta chain sequence together with its context. Its antigen remains unidentified. No qualities accompany the bases; no much larger clone lies one base away. This sample includes further DNA sequences coding for the same CDR3. The CDR3 covers 14 residues, taking in both the cysteine and the phenylalanine. Only the CDR3 DNA is retained, 42 bases long and in frame from the first base. V loses 5 bases at its end and J loses 2 bases; junction bases beyond the gene matches: 3. CDR1 and CDR2 are drawn from the germline V gene: MDHEN, SYDVKM. These data are taken from a study of cytomegalovirus exposure and HLA in healthy donors (TCRdb year 2017). A note on the overall study: In an earlier analysis of roughly 500 of the donors, 276 Gb of sequence data and about 110 million unique TCR beta sequences from about 190 million T cells were reported. An early release covering just under 650 HLA-typed donors comprised about 310 gigabases of sequencing data and approximately 80 million unique TCR sequences. Of the approximately 400 genotyped donors, about 80% fell in the genetic ancestry cluster associated with self-reported Caucasian donors. The study aimed to test whether cataloging public T cell receptors could reveal signatures of past pathogen exposure. The T cell repertoires of 666 subjects were profiled by immunosequencing and related to cytomegalovirus serostatus. A separate validation cohort of about 110 different subjects was used in addition to the 666-subject first cohort. To predict cytomegalovirus infection status, the study combined high-throughput TCR immunosequencing, statistical association of individual TCRs with disease status, and machine learning. A later analysis re-examined previously published TCR beta repertoires from roughly 650 donors and added high-resolution HLA genotyping to investigate patterns of TCR occurrence. The later analysis used no new phenotypic data to find candidate immune exposures, relying instead on TCR beta sequences and their occurrence across donors. An earlier analysis of about 600 of the donors used high-throughput TCR beta sequencing to judge whether each TCR beta V gene segment behaved as functional or pseudogenic. Donor age, sex, ethnicity and CMV serostatus were compiled alongside the repertoire data. A later genetic analysis used genome-wide SNP genotypes for about three fifths of the 666 donors, treating that subset as a discovery cohort. All discovery cohort repertoires had been generated using a single sequencing platform. Both class I and class II loci were covered by HLA typing, at four-digit resolution. Typing coverage varied by locus: about 629-630 donors for A, B, C, DRB1 and DQB1; roughly 520 for DQA1; approximately 570 for DPA1; roughly 470 for DPB1. Several DR-DQ haplotypes were treated as single units for association and clustering because of strong linkage in the cohort. On average, 235,054 unique TCR beta nucleotide sequences were sequenced per donor among some 430 genotyped donors of the cohort, with 15% to 20% of those sequences being non-productive.

Receptors were amplified or captured by the immunoSEQ multiplex PCR assay. A mixture of 60 forward primers for TCR Vbeta segments and 13 reverse primers for TCR Jbeta segments was used in the multiplex PCR. Amplification of the CDR3 region of rearranged TCR beta genes was performed with a multiplex PCR assay on genomic DNA. The Illumina HiSeq System was used to sequence the amplified TCR beta libraries as 87-base-pair reads. As for the authors' bioinformatics: A later analysis counted tens of millions of unique TCR beta chains across the 650 to 800 repertoires, and 9.5 million to 11 million of these chains were shared by at least two donors. To remove PCR and sequencing errors, raw reads were error-corrected and collapsed into unique sequences using a nearest-neighbor algorithm that merged closely related sequences. CDR3 sequences were aligned to IMGT reference sequences to assign V, D and J gene segments. Each retained sequence needed at least a six-nucleotide match to both a V gene segment and a J gene segment. A rearrangement was called productive if the CDR3 had no stop codons and remained in frame with V and J, and every other rearrangement was called non-productive. Following IMGT convention, CDR3 was defined as the stretch from the second conserved V-encoded cysteine up to the conserved J-encoded phenylalanine. The earlier analysis of approximately 500 of the donors excluded sequences that lacked an unambiguous match to a single V gene segment. In an earlier analysis of approximately 610 of the donors, V segments were called functional above 56.7% productive rearrangements and were called segregating when the between-donor standard deviation exceeded 5%. A statistical classification framework was built to diagnose cytomegalovirus status from the catalog of TCR beta chain sequences. In a later analysis, V and J genes were assigned by comparing TCR nucleotide sequences against IMGT/GENE-DB human TR gene sequences. The TCRdist pipeline was used in a later analysis to assign CDR3 sequences and most-parsimonious VDJ recombination scenarios. In a later analysis, each TCR beta chain was defined by its CDR3 amino acid sequence together with its V-gene family, and reads lacking a unique V-gene family were excluded. To address suspected cross-contamination and a sequencing artifact, a later analysis removed roughly 580 highly shared, low-generation-probability nucleotide sequences. For each public chain, a later analysis derived a clonal expansion index from normalized ranks of inferred template counts within each repertoire. A later analysis computed generation probabilities with a VDJ recombination model fitted to out-of-frame rearrangements, and checked the results against IGoR. A later analysis scored TCR-TCR, TCR-HLA and TCR-CMV co-occurrence with hypergeometric tests, applying a repertoire-size bias correction to TCR pairs. In a later analysis, false discovery rates were estimated by permuting HLA or CMV assignments 20 times. In a later analysis, co-occurring TCRs were grouped with DBSCAN, and TCRdist sequence similarity was added when clustering was performed within HLA-allele-positive subsets. Co-occurrence clustering excluded repertoires with fewer than 30,000 or more than 120,000 public chains, plus five with anomalous nucleotide sharing. In TCRdb, the immuneACCESS table is reduced to in-frame sequences with V and J assigned. These tables do not hold every clone; where another copy was compared, an unresolved V gene accounts for under half, and the others remain unexplained. Clone size and the V and J calls come from that table; the DNA yielded D and trimming. The sample table contains fewer than 100,000 clones; only one count was recorded for about 80% of them. Roughly 2% of the sample lies in the top ten.

In total, just over 650 healthy bone marrow donors made up the cohort. At the time of sampling, all cohort members were nominally healthy, though unrecorded immune exposures were likely present. The donor tested CMV seronegative and was one of the 352 seronegative cohort members. A peripheral blood sample was provided by each donor, and peripheral blood mononuclear cells were used for TCR beta sequencing. The Qiagen DNeasy Blood Extraction Kit was used to extract genomic DNA from the blood cell samples. Results the study describes overall, beyond this receptor: The presence/absence analyses assumed that sequencing depth was roughly uniform across donors, and that assumption may not be true. Assigning TCR associations to individual alleles was difficult when HLA alleles, especially DR and DQ, strongly co-occurred. Because the 87-base-pair reads could not distinguish some IMGT-functional V segments, including TRBV6-2 and TRBV6-3, those segments were excluded. According to the authors, the approach could potentially be generalized to other disease states and immunological phenotypes. A few of the identified cytomegalovirus-associated TCR beta chains were confirmed in vitro to be specific for cytomegalovirus antigens. A further reported finding was that TCR beta sequences accurately predicted the HLA-A and HLA-B alleles for most subjects in the first cohort. According to a later analysis, most CMV-associated TCR beta chains appeared to be HLA-restricted, and the HLA associations seemed to be driven largely by CMV exposure. For the cohort, immune exposure information was limited to CMV serostatus. A later analysis found that TCR association rates varied across HLA loci, with DRB1 alleles showing the most associated TCRs and HLA-C alleles the fewest. A total of 150 to 200 TCR beta chains were listed by the study as associated with cytomegalovirus. In a later genetic analysis, a missense DCLRE1C variant was associated with V-gene and J-gene trimming of TCR beta chains, and the association was replicated in an independent cohort. A later analysis associated 15,000 to 20,000 TCR beta sequences with specific HLA alleles at a false discovery rate of 0.05. A later analysis reported that several top co-occurrence clusters appeared linked to parvovirus B19, influenza, CMV and Epstein-Barr virus. In a later genetic analysis, fewer N-insertions in productive TCRs were reported among donors in an Asian-associated ancestry cluster than the approximately 710-donor mean. The classifier was reported to diagnose cytomegalovirus status with high specificity and sensitivity in both the original and validation cohorts. Because counts were too low, roughly 17 rarely observed V segments, including chromosome 9 orphons, were left out of the earlier analysis of a few hundred of the donors. In a later analysis, HLA-associated TCR beta chains were found to be more clonally expanded and to have lower generation probabilities than equally common non-associated chains. In an earlier analysis of some 540 of the donors, most TCR beta V segments appeared in productive rearrangements about 87% or about 30% of the time, broadly matching IMGT annotations. Most TCR sequences were observed very rarely across donors, whereas some public TCRs were present in many individuals. The cohort was sequenced for TCR beta chains only, and without alpha or paired-chain data the features that could be detected were limited. A cluster of highly shared sequence variants was judged likely to be a technical artifact of the sequencing pipeline. Because HLA typing was missing for some donors at each locus, association tests included only the typed subset. Correlated functional status among segregating V segments might reflect linkage disequilibrium, but an unknown experimental factor could not be ruled out.

The TCR sequence derives from a middle-aged man in good health and CMV-seronegative. Sequences were obtained from PBMCs. Here the chain combines TRBV28 and TRBJ1-2, with 9 bases in between that match TRBD1. CDR3 loop: CASSLGTGNYGYTF. In nucleotides, the sequence is TGTGCCAGCAGTCTCGGGACAGGGAACTATGGCTACACCTTC.